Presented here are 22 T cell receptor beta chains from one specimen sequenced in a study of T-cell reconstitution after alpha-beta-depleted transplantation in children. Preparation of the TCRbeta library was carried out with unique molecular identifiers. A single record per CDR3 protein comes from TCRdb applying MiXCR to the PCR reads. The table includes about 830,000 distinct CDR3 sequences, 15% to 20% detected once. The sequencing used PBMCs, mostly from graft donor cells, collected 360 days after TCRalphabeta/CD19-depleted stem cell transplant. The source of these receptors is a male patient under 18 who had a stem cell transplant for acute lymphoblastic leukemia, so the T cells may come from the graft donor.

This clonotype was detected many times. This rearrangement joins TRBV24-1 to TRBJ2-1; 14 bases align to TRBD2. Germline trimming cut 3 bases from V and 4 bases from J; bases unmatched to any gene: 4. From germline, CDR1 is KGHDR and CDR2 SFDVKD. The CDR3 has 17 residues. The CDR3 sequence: CATSDGTSGRAYNEQFF. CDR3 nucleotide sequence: TGTGCCACCAGTGATGGGACTAGCGGGAGAGCTTACAATGAGCAGTTCTTC.

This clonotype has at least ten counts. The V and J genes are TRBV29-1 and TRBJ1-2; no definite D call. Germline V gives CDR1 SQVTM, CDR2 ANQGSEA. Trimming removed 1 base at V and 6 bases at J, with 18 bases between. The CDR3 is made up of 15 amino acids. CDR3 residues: CSVEAVPSWRNGYTF. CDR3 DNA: TGCAGCGTTGAAGCAGTCCCTAGCTGGAGGAATGGCTACACCTTC.

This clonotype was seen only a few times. The CDR3 nucleotides are TGTGCCAGCAGCTTAGCAGGGACAGGGGTTTTAGGGGACTACGAGCAGTACTTC. As protein: CASSLAGTGVLGDYEQYF. This chain joins TRBV7-2 and TRBJ2-7; TRBD1 matches 10 bases. Unmatched junction bases numbered 11, after V lost 0 bases and J lost 3 bases. Per germline, CDR1 SGHTA and CDR2 FQGNSA. The CDR3 contains 18 residues.

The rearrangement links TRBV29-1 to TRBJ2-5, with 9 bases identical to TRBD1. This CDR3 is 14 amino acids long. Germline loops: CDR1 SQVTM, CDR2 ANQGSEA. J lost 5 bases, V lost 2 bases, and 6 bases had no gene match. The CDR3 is CSVETGGAGETQYF. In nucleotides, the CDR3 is TGCAGCGTTGAAACAGGGGGCGCCGGGGAGACCCAGTACTTC.

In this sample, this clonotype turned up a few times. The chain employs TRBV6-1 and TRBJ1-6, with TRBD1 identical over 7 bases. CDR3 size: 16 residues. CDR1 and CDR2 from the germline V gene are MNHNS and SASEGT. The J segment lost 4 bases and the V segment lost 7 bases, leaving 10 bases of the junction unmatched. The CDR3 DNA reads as TGTGCCAGCAATCCACAGGGGATGGCTTATAATTCACCCCTCCACTTT. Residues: CASNPQGMAYNSPLHF.

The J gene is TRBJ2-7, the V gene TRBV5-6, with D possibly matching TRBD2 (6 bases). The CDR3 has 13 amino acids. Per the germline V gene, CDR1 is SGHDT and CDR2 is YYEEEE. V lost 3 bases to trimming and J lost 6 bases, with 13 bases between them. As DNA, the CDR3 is TGTGCCAGCAGCTGGGGGGAAGTATCCGAGCAGTACTTC. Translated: CASSWGEVSEQYF.

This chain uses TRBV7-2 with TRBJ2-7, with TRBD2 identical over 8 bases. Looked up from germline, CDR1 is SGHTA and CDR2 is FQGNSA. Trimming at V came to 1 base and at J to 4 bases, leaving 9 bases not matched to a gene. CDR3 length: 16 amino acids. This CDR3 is CASSLGAGGAVYEQYF. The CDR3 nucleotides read TGTGCCAGCAGCTTAGGGGCGGGAGGAGCCGTATACGAGCAGTACTTC. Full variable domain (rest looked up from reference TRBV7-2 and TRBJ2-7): GAGVSQSPSNKVTEKGKDVELRCDPISGHTALYWYRQSLGQGLEFLIYFQGNSAPDKSGLPSDRFSAERTGGSVSTLTIQRTQQEDSAVYLCASSLGAGGAVYEQYFGPGTRLTVT.

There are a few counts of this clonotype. The CDR3 reads CASSPPVGGVNEQYF. CDR3 DNA: TGTGCCAGCTCACCTCCCGTCGGGGGCGTTAACGAGCAGTACTTC. The chain carries TRBV18 and TRBJ2-7; tentatively, D is TRBD1 or TRBD2 (6 bases each). CDR1 and CDR2 from the germline V gene are KGHSH and LQKENI. V was trimmed by 3 bases and J by 5 bases, leaving 17 bases between them. This CDR3 region has 15 residues.

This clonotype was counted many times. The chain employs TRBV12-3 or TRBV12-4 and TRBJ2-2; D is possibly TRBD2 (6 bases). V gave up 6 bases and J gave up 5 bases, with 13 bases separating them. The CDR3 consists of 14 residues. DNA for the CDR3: TGTGCCAGCAGGGGACTTTCGAGGACCGGGGAGCTGTTTTTT. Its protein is CASRGLSRTGELFF.

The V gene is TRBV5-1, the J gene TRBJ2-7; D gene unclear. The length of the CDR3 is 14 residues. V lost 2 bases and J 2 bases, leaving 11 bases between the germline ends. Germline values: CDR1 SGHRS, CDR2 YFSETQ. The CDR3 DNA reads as TGCGCCAGCAGCTTCCGACACCGGACCTACGAGCAGTACTTC. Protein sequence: CASSFRHRTYEQYF.

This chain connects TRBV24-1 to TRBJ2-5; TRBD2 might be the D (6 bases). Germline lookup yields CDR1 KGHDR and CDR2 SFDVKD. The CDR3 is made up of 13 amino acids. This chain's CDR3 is CGTSDWGLSTQYF. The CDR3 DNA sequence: TGTGGGACCAGTGATTGGGGACTGTCGACCCAGTACTTC.

CDR3 sequence: CASLPTFANTGELFF. Here the CDR3 DNA reads TGTGCCAGCCTCCCTACGTTCGCGAACACCGGGGAGCTGTTTTTT. V is TRBV7-9 and J is TRBJ2-2; D is uncertain. Germline assignment: CDR1 SEHNR and CDR2 FQNEAQ (reference sequence). V was trimmed by 8 bases and J by 0 bases, leaving 13 bases between them. This CDR3 region has 15 residues.

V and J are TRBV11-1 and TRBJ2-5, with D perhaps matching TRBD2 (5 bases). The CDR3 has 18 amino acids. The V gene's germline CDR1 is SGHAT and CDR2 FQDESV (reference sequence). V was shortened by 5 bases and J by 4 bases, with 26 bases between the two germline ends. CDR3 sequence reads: CASSDPILMEREVETQYF. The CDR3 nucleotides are TGTGCCAGCAGCGACCCCATTTTGATGGAGAGGGAAGTAGAGACCCAGTACTTC.

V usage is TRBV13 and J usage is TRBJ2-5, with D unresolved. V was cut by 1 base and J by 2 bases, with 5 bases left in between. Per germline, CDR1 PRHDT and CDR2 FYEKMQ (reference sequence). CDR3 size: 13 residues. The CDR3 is CASSLVQQETQYF. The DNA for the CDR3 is TGTGCCAGCAGCTTAGTACAGCAAGAGACCCAGTACTTC.

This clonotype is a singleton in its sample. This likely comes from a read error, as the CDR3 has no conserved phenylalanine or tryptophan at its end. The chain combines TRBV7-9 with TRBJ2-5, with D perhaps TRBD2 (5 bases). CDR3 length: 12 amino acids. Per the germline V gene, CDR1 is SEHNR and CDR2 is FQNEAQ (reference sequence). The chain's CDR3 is CAVVGDRETQYL. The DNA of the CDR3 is TGTGCGGTGGTGGGAGATCGGGAGACCCAGTACCTC.

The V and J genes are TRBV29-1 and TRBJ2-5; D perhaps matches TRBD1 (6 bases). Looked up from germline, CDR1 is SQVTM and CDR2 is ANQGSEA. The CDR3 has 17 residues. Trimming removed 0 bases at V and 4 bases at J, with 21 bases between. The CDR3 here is CSVEDRGAGAPRETQYF. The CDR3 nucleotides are TGCAGCGTTGAAGATCGGGGTGCAGGGGCCCCCAGAGAGACCCAGTACTTC.

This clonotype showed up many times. The CDR3 DNA sequence: TGTGCCATCAGCCCGGGACTAGCGGGAAAAAGTGTATACGAGCAGTACTTC. As protein: CAISPGLAGKSVYEQYF. The chain recombines TRBV10-3 with TRBJ2-7; TRBD2 aligns across 13 bases. CDR1 is ENHRY and CDR2 is SYGVKD in the germline V gene. V lost 6 bases, J lost 4 bases, and 12 bases stayed unmatched. The CDR3 is 17 amino acids.

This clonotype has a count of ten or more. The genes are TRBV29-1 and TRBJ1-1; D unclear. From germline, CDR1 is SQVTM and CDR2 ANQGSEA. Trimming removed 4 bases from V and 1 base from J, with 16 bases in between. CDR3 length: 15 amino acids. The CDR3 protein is CSVVGRYLANTEAFF. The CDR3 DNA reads TGCAGCGTTGTGGGCCGATACCTAGCGAACACTGAAGCTTTCTTT.

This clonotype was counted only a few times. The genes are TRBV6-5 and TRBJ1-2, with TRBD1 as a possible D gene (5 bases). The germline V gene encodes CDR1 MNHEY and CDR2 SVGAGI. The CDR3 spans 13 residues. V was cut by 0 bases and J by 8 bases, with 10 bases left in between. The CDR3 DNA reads TGTGCCAGCAGTTACTCGGGACCGTGGGGCTACACCTTC. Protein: CASSYSGPWGYTF.

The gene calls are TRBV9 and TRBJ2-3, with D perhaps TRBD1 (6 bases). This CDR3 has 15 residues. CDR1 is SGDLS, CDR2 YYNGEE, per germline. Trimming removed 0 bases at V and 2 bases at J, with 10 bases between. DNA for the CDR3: TGTGCCAGCAGCGTAGAAGGGGACACCACAGATACGCAGTATTTT. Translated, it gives CASSVEGDTTDTQYF.

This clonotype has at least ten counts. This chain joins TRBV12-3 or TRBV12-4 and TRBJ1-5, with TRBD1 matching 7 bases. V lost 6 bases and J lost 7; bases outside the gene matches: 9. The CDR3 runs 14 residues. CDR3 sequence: CASRSQGQGQPQHF. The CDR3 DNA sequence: TGTGCCAGCAGATCACAGGGGCAAGGGCAGCCCCAGCATTTT.

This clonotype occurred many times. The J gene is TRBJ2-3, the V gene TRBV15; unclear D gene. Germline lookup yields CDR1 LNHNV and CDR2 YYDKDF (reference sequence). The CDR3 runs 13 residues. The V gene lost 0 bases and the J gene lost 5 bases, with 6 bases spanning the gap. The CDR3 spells CATSRDFKDTQYF. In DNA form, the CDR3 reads TGTGCCACCAGCAGAGATTTTAAAGATACGCAGTATTTT.